This is a list of T cell receptor beta chains from one sample in a study of CD8 T cells in Susac syndrome. TCRdb independently ran MiXCR on the immunoSEQ multiplex PCR reads; one entry per CDR3 protein. This table holds roughly 76,000 distinct CDR3 sequences, 80% to 95% found once. The sample comprised CD8+ T cells from PBMCs. The receptors originated from a human donor with Susac syndrome. Both conserved end residues are part of each CDR3. The order of the fields is J gene, CDR3 length, clone size, D gene, V gene, CDR3 DNA, CDR3 protein. A D gene is named only where the DNA matches it firmly. A clone size is listed for some rows: how often the clone was seen (once, few, many), or a class if it is expanded.

J: TRBJ1-2; length: 15; size: -; D: TRBD1; V: TRBV4-3; DNA: TGCGCCAGCAGCCAAGGCATGACAGGGACTAATGGCTACACCTTC; CDR3: CASSQGMTGTNGYTF
J: TRBJ2-1; length: 16; size: -; D: -; V: TRBV4-1; DNA: TGCGCCAGCAGCCCAAATGCACCGGGCGACAGGAATGAGCAGTTCTTC; CDR3: CASSPNAPGDRNEQFF
J: TRBJ2-1; length: 18; size: -; D: -; V: TRBV28; DNA: TGTGCCAGCAGTTCCTCGTCGGGGTGGATAGCGGCCTACAATGAGCAGTTCTTC; CDR3: CASSSSSGWIAAYNEQFF
J: TRBJ2-1; length: 13; size: few; D: TRBD1; V: TRBV7-7; DNA: TGTGCTAGCAGCTTGGGACAGGGGGATGAGCAGTTCTTC; CDR3: CASSLGQGDEQFF
J: TRBJ2-1; length: 16; size: -; D: -; V: TRBV3-1; DNA: TGTGCCAGCAGCCAAGTGGGGGGGGCGCGAGGCAATGAGCAGTTCTTC; CDR3: CASSQVGGARGNEQFF
J: TRBJ1-2; length: 15; size: -; D: -; V: TRBV4-2; DNA: TGTGCCAGCAGCCAAGAGGGACTGATTAACTATGGCTACACCTTC; CDR3: CASSQEGLINYGYTF
J: TRBJ2-1; length: 15; size: -; D: TRBD1; V: TRBV7-9; DNA: TGTGCCAGCAGCTTAGCAGGAGGACAGGCCGATGAGCAGTTCTTC; CDR3: CASSLAGGQADEQFF
J: TRBJ1-2; length: 14; size: -; D: -; V: TRBV2; DNA: TGTGCCAGCACCCTTCCCGGGACATACTATGGCTACACCTTC; CDR3: CASTLPGTYYGYTF
J: TRBJ1-1; length: 10; size: -; D: -; V: TRBV7-9; DNA: TGTGCCAGCAGCTTGGGGGGGCTTTTCTTT; CDR3: CASSLGGLFF
J: TRBJ2-3; length: 16; size: -; D: -; V: TRBV3-1; DNA: TGTGCCAGCAGCCAAGATCGTAGGGGAAGCACAGATACGCAGTATTTT; CDR3: CASSQDRRGSTDTQYF
J: TRBJ1-2; length: 15; size: -; D: -; V: TRBV5-4; DNA: TGTGCCAGCAGCATCTCCGGGCTCCCGGCCTATGGCTACACCTTC; CDR3: CASSISGLPAYGYTF
J: TRBJ2-7; length: 14; size: -; D: TRBD1; V: TRBV6-6; DNA: TGTGCCAGCAGTTACGTTACAGGGGCCTACGAGCAGTACTTC; CDR3: CASSYVTGAYEQYF
J: TRBJ2-1; length: 17; size: -; D: TRBD2; V: TRBV20-1; DNA: TGCAGTGCTAGGAACGCTATAGCGGGAGGCAACTACAATGAGCAGTTCTTC; CDR3: CSARNAIAGGNYNEQFF